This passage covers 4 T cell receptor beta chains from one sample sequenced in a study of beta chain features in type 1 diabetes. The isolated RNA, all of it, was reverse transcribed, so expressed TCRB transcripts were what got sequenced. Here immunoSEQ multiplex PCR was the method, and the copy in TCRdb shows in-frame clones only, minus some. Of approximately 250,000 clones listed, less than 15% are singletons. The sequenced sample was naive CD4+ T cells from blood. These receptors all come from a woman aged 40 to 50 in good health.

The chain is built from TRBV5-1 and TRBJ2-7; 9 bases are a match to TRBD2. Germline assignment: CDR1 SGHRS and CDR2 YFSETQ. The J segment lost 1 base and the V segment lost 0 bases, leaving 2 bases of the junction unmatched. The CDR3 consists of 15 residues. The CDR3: CASSLGAGGSYEQYF. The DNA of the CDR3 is TGCGCCAGCAGCTTGGGTGCGGGGGGGTCCTACGAGCAGTACTTC. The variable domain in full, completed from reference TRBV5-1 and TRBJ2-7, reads KAGVTQTPRYLIKTRGQQVTLSCSPISGHRSVSWYQQTPGQGLQFLFEYFSETQRNKGNFPGRFSGRQFSNSRSEMNVSTLELGDSALYLCASSLGAGGSYEQYFGPGTRLTVT.

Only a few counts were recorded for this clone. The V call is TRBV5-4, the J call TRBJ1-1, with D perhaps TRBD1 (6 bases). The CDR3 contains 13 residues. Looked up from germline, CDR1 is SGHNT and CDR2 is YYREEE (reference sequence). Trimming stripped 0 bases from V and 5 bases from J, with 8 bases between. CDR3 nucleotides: TGTGCCAGCAGCTTGGTGCAGGGGACTGAAGCTTTCTTT. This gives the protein CASSLVQGTEAFF.

The CDR3 DNA reads as TGTGCCAGCAGCTTAGAACGGGGCAAGTGGACAGGGGGCTCACCCCTCCACTTT. Translated, it gives CASSLERGKWTGGSPLHF. V and J are TRBV11-2 and TRBJ1-6; 11 positions match TRBD1. This CDR3 spans 18 amino acids. Trimming removed 0 bases from V and 10 bases from J; junction bases left unmatched: 11. CDR1 and CDR2 (germline): SGHAT, FQNNGV. Complete variable domain (other parts from reference TRBV11-2 and TRBJ1-6): EAGVAQSPRYKIIEKRQSVAFWCNPISGHATLYWYQQILGQGPKLLIQFQNNGVVDDSQLPKDRFSAERLKGVDSTLKIQPAKLEDSAVYLCASSLERGKWTGGSPLHFGNGTRLTVT.

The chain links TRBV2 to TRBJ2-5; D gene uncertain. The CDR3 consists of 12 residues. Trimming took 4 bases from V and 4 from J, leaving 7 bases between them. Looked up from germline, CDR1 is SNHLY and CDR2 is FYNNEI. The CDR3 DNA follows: TGTGCCAGCAGTGTAATCGGAGAGACCCAGTACTTC. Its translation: CASSVIGETQYF.